Each of the 20 T cell receptor beta chains below was sequenced from the same sample in a study of T cell changes during pregnancy in multiple sclerosis. Data came from immunoSEQ multiplex PCR; TCRdb stores just in-frame clones and leaves some out. The sample carries around 130,000 clones, approximately 93% recorded once. Material: peripheral blood, obtained before pregnancy. These receptors all come from a female donor with multiple sclerosis, enrolled in a pregnancy study.

V is TRBV6-6 and J is TRBJ1-6, with a possible D match to TRBD1 (6 bases). V was cut by 5 bases and J by 5 bases, with 10 bases left in between. The CDR3 length is 14 residues. Looked up from germline, CDR1 is MNHNY and CDR2 is SVGAGI (reference sequence). DNA for the CDR3: TGTGCCAGCAGTCGGGACAAAAATAATTCACCCCTCCACTTT. Its translation is CASSRDKNNSPLHF.

This chain joins TRBV9 and TRBJ1-1; D gene uncertain. CDR1 is SGDLS and CDR2 is YYNGEE in the germline V gene. The ends were cut back, 0 bases at V and 1 base at J, with 7 bases in the middle. The CDR3 runs to 14 residues. CDR3 DNA: TGTGCCAGCAGCGTAGTTCCGGGGAACACTGAAGCTTTCTTT. It encodes CASSVVPGNTEAFF.

This clone was detected ten times or more. The V call is TRBV29-1, the J call TRBJ2-7, with 7 bases lining up with TRBD2. J lost 2 bases, V lost 6 bases, and 4 bases had no gene match. In germline, CDR1 is SQVTM, CDR2 ANQGSEA. This CDR3 has 12 amino acids. The CDR3 protein is CSVNSGAYEQYF. The CDR3 DNA is TGCAGCGTAAACAGCGGGGCCTACGAGCAGTACTTC.

The V and J genes are TRBV6-1 and TRBJ1-3, with D uncertain. The CDR3 runs to 14 residues. The germline gives CDR1 MNHNS, CDR2 SASEGT. Trimming removed 6 bases from V and 0 bases from J, with 9 bases in between. CDR3 in amino acids: CASRVEASGNTIYF. The DNA of the CDR3 is TGTGCCAGCAGGGTCGAGGCCTCTGGAAACACCATATATTTT.

This chain joins TRBV15 and TRBJ1-2; the D is unclear. Germline loops: CDR1 LNHNV, CDR2 YYDKDF (reference sequence). This CDR3 region has 16 residues. Trimming left V 0 bases short and J 5 bases short, with 16 bases between. This CDR3 reads CATSRDLRTAEYGYTF. Here the CDR3 DNA reads TGTGCCACCAGCAGAGATCTTAGAACCGCTGAGTATGGCTACACCTTC.

The genes are TRBV10-1 and TRBJ1-2; possibly TRBD1 for D (5 bases). CDR1 is WNHNN and CDR2 is SYGVQD in the germline V gene (reference sequence). V was cut by 6 bases and J by 2 bases, with 13 bases left in between. The CDR3 is 14 amino acids. This CDR3 reads CASSHDSINYGYTF. Written as DNA, the CDR3 is TGCGCCAGCAGCCATGACAGTATCAACTATGGCTACACCTTC.

The rearrangement uses TRBV9 and TRBJ2-2; D is possibly TRBD2 (5 bases). V lost 0 bases and J 7 bases, leaving 19 bases between the germline ends. Looked up from germline, CDR1 is SGDLS and CDR2 is YYNGEE. CDR3 size: 17 residues. The DNA for the CDR3 is TGTGCCAGCAGCGTAGCTCCCCCACCCCGGGGTAACGGGGAGCTGTTTTTT. This translates into CASSVAPPPRGNGELFF.

A few counts support this clone. The chain is built from TRBV9 and TRBJ1-2, with D possibly TRBD1 on 5 matching bases. CDR1 is SGDLS, CDR2 YYNGEE, per germline. The CDR3 length is 12 residues. With 0 bases removed from V and 12 bases from J, the gap between germline ends came to 12 bases. CDR3 region: CASSVVGAGDTF. CDR3 DNA sequence: TGTGCCAGCAGCGTAGTAGGGGCCGGCGACACCTTC.

The rearrangement joins TRBV5-5 to TRBJ2-2; TRBD2 is a possible D gene (5 bases). From germline, CDR1 is SGHKS and CDR2 YYEKEE (reference sequence). The CDR3 is 14 amino acids. V lost 3 bases and J 6 bases, leaving 12 bases between the germline ends. In DNA form, the CDR3 reads TGTGCCAGCAGCTGGGAGTGGTTAGCCGGGGAGCTGTTTTTT. This sequence encodes CASSWEWLAGELFF.

The chain links TRBV5-1 to TRBJ1-5; D unclear. Germline values: CDR1 SGHRS, CDR2 YFSETQ. The CDR3 has 15 residues. V gave up 0 bases and J gave up 0 bases, with 7 bases separating them. The CDR3 spells CASSLGGVSNQPQHF. CDR3 bases: TGCGCCAGCAGCTTGGGCGGGGTTAGCAATCAGCCCCAGCATTTT.

This chain connects TRBV19 to TRBJ2-2; D is possibly TRBD2 (6 bases). Germline CDR1 is LNHDA and CDR2 is SQIVND (reference sequence). The CDR3 is 14 residues long. Between the trimmed V and J ends, which lost 8 bases and 5 bases, there was a span of 15 bases. In DNA form, the CDR3 reads TGTGCCAGTGCGCGGGGCATGGGAACCGGGGAGCTGTTTTTT. Encoded protein: CASARGMGTGELFF.

V and J are TRBV5-1 and TRBJ1-1; weak D call: TRBD1 (5 bases). Germline CDR1 reads SGHRS; CDR2 reads YFSETQ. Trimming took 2 bases from V and 3 from J, leaving 8 bases between them. This CDR3 region has 13 residues. CDR3 nucleotide sequence: TGCGCCAGCAGCTTCGGCAGGGACACTGAAGCTTTCTTT. Its translation is CASSFGRDTEAFF.

The chain links TRBV7-9 to TRBJ2-1; perhaps TRBD1 as D (6 bases). The CDR3 runs to 16 residues. Germline CDR1 is SEHNR and CDR2 is FQNEAQ (reference sequence). The V end lost 0 bases, the J end lost 3 bases, and 12 bases lay between the germline ends. The CDR3 sequence: CASSLAAGALYNEQFF. The CDR3 DNA is TGTGCCAGCAGCTTAGCTGCAGGGGCGCTCTACAATGAGCAGTTCTTC.

The rearrangement links TRBV27 to TRBJ1-4; D remains ambiguous. With 3 bases removed from V and 2 bases from J, the gap between germline ends came to 4 bases. CDR3 size: 13 residues. Germline CDR1 MNHEY, CDR2 SMNVEV (reference sequence). The CDR3: CASSFITNEKLFF. CDR3 sequence (DNA): TGTGCCAGCAGTTTTATTACTAATGAAAAACTGTTTTTT.

This clone came up once. This sequence joins TRBV6-1 and TRBJ1-2, with D tentatively TRBD1 (5 bases). Germline assignment: CDR1 MNHNS and CDR2 SASEGT. The CDR3 totals 14 residues. With 7 bases removed from V and 0 bases from J, the gap between germline ends came to 12 bases. CDR3 protein: CASTLAGANYGYTF. In nucleotides, the CDR3 is TGTGCCAGCACCTTAGCGGGGGCTAACTATGGCTACACCTTC.

This sequence joins TRBV27 and TRBJ1-5; D is undetermined. CDR3 length: 16 residues. Trimming shortened V by 5 bases and J by 4 bases, and 18 bases separated the two germline ends. Germline lookup yields CDR1 MNHEY and CDR2 SMNVEV (reference sequence). The CDR3 nucleotides are TGTGCCAGCAGTCTGTATACCCCGAGGCTGAATCAGCCCCAGCATTTT. Amino acid sequence: CASSLYTPRLNQPQHF.

The chain carries TRBV18 and TRBJ2-5; tentative D call: TRBD2 (6 bases). V lost 1 base and J lost 0, with 6 bases in between. The CDR3 is made up of 14 amino acids. Germline-derived CDR1 and CDR2 are KGHSH and LQKENI. The CDR3 region is CASSPRGNQETQYF. The CDR3, as DNA: TGTGCCAGCTCACCACGCGGGAACCAAGAGACCCAGTACTTC.

This rearrangement joins TRBV7-3 to TRBJ2-1; 9 nucleotides align to TRBD1. Germline-derived CDR1 and CDR2 are SGHTA and FQGTGA. V trimming: 5 bases; J trimming: 0 bases; junction bases outside the gene matches: 5. The CDR3 runs 16 residues. The CDR3, as DNA: TGTGCCAGCAGCCAAAACAGGGGGCTCTCCTACAATGAGCAGTTCTTC. Translated: CASSQNRGLSYNEQFF.

The chain uses TRBV5-4 and TRBJ1-4, with no clear D. The V gene's germline CDR1 is SGHNT and CDR2 YYREEE (reference sequence). The CDR3 spans 13 residues. V dropped 0 bases and J dropped 6 bases, with 6 bases sitting between them. The CDR3 region has the DNA TGTGCCAGCAGCTTGGATCCGGATGAAAAACTGTTTTTT. Its translation is CASSLDPDEKLFF.

The V gene is TRBV5-1, the J gene TRBJ2-1; tentatively, D is TRBD2 (5 bases). CDR3 length: 15 amino acids. Looked up from germline, CDR1 is SGHRS and CDR2 is YFSETQ. V dropped 1 base and J dropped 5 bases, with 13 bases sitting between them. The CDR3 here is CASSLSLVGDNEQFF. DNA for the CDR3: TGCGCCAGCAGCTTGTCACTAGTTGGGGACAATGAGCAGTTCTTC.